This T cell receptor (beta chain) is drawn from a study of patients and donors after allogeneic stem cell transplantation. The CDR3 is made up of 14 amino acids. Germline V lookup: CDR1 MNHEY, CDR2 SMNVEV (reference sequence). Trimming removed 6 bases from V and 5 bases from J; junction bases left unmatched: 8. One entry per CDR3 protein results from TCRdb running MiXCR on the RT-PCR reads. The top ten hold 48% of the sample, which has roughly 26,000 distinct CDR3 sequences, over 7% seen once. This TCR was sampled from a human donor who was either an allogeneic HSCT recipient or a stem cell or donor lymphocyte infusion donor (not recorded which). It is not recorded whose cells these are; they may come from a transplant donor. The chain combines TRBV27 with TRBJ2-5; 8 nucleotides agree with TRBD1. The sequenced sample was blood, either unsorted or a sorted T cell fraction (not recorded which). The DNA of the CDR3 is TGTGCCAGCAGACCATCAGGGGGCCGGGAGACCCAGTACTTC. Its translation is CASRPSGGRETQYF.